These 20 T cell receptor beta chains share one sample of origin, sequenced in a study of T cells in Graves' hyperthyroidism and ophthalmopathy. RNA transcripts served as the template for amplifying TCR beta CDR3 regions. With the HTBI primer set, the TCR CDR3 went through a first round of RT-PCR. TCRdb re-analysed the multiplex PCR reads in MiXCR, keeping a single row per CDR3 protein. The sample lists some 600,000 distinct CDR3 sequences; approximately 15% were seen once. The sequenced sample was blood. These receptors were collected from a woman aged 25-40 years with Graves' hyperthyroidism that later progressed to Graves' ophthalmopathy.

There are many counts of this clonotype. This chain links TRBV11-2 with TRBJ1-2, with a tentative D call TRBD1 (6 bases). This CDR3 has 15 residues. Germline V gene data show CDR1 as SGHAT and CDR2 as FQNNGV. V was shortened by 3 bases and J by 9 bases, with 20 bases between the two germline ends. The CDR3 nucleotides read TGTGCCAGCAGCTTGGCGCACAGGGAAGGTGAAAGCTACACCTTC. Protein product: CASSLAHREGESYTF.

The rearrangement links TRBV4-2 to TRBJ2-1; 11 bases align to TRBD2. With V trimmed by 1 base and J by 4 bases, 3 bases remained unmatched. This CDR3 spans 16 amino acids. Germline CDR1 LGHNA, CDR2 YNFKEQ. The CDR3 region is CASSQVAGGRYNEQFF. CDR3 nucleotide sequence: TGTGCCAGCAGCCAAGTAGCGGGAGGGCGATACAATGAGCAGTTCTTC.

This clonotype was detected many times. V usage is TRBV20-1 and J usage is TRBJ2-3; D call uncertain. Germline loops: CDR1 DFQATT, CDR2 SNEGSKA (reference sequence). The CDR3 length is 15 residues. CDR3 sequence reads: CGTASGQLSTDTQYF. DNA of the CDR3: TGCGGCACAGCCTCCGGGCAGTTGAGCACAGATACGCAGTATTTT.

This clonotype was observed a few times. The V call is TRBV9, the J call TRBJ2-1; no clear D gene. Germline CDR1 reads SGDLS; CDR2 reads YYNGEE. Trimming removed 4 bases at V and 0 bases at J, with 8 bases between. The CDR3 sequence is 14 residues long. This CDR3 reads CASSNGISYNEQFF. CDR3 nucleotides: TGTGCCAGCAGCAACGGCATCTCCTACAATGAGCAGTTCTTC.

This clonotype has a count of ten or more. The chain carries TRBV27 and TRBJ2-5; 11 bases match TRBD1. The CDR3 sequence is 15 residues long. Per the germline V gene, CDR1 is MNHEY and CDR2 is SMNVEV (reference sequence). Losses at the gene ends were 5 bases for V and 4 bases for J; bases not matched to a gene: 6. CDR3 region: CASSRGTGGVETQYF. In DNA form, the CDR3 reads TGTGCCAGCAGTCGTGGGACAGGGGGTGTAGAGACCCAGTACTTC.

This chain uses TRBV20-1 with TRBJ2-5, with D possibly being TRBD2 (6 bases). Trimming left V 0 bases short and J 6 bases short, with 17 bases between. The CDR3 has 15 residues. CDR1 is DFQATT and CDR2 is SNEGSKA in the germline V gene (reference sequence). The CDR3 coding sequence is TGCAGTGCTAGAGATCCTACGGGAGACGCTAAGACCCAGTACTTC. Protein sequence: CSARDPTGDAKTQYF.

The chain employs TRBV5-6 and TRBJ2-7, with TRBD2 matching 7 bases. This CDR3 comprises 14 residues. The germline V gene has CDR1 SGHDT and CDR2 YYEEEE. V was clipped by 2 bases and J by 4 bases; unmatched bases: 6. CDR3 coding DNA: TGTGCCAGCAGCTTACTAGCGACATATTACGAGCAGTACTTC. Translating gives CASSLLATYYEQYF.

This clonotype showed up just a few times. This rearrangement joins TRBV27 to TRBJ2-4; D gene ambiguous. Per germline, CDR1 MNHEY and CDR2 SMNVEV (reference sequence). With 5 bases removed from V and 0 bases from J, the gap between germline ends came to 14 bases. The CDR3 is made up of 16 amino acids. In DNA, the CDR3 is TGTGCCAGCAGTGCCGTGAGTGAACTAGCCAAAAACATTCAGTACTTC. It encodes CASSAVSELAKNIQYF.

The CDR3 region is CASNLGQVMNTEAFF. The CDR3 coding sequence is TGTGCCAGCAATCTAGGACAGGTAATGAACACTGAAGCTTTCTTT. The chain uses TRBV2 and TRBJ1-1; 7 bases are a match to TRBD1. V gave up 7 bases and J gave up 0 bases; unmatched junction bases: 8. Germline CDR1 and CDR2: SNHLY and FYNNEI. The CDR3 runs 15 residues.

This clonotype occurred a few times. Germline and junction disagree at one end, which may indicate a read error. The chain has TRBV27 and TRBJ2-3; TRBD2 matches 8 bases. Per the germline V gene, CDR1 is MNHEY and CDR2 is SMNVEV (reference sequence). The CDR3 consists of 12 residues. The chain's CDR3 is CATLAGGDAQYF. As DNA, the CDR3 is TGTGCCACCCTCGCGGGGGGAGATGCGCAGTATTTT.

At least ten counts were recorded for this clonotype. The CDR3 nucleotides read TGTGCCTGGAGTCGACTAGCGGTCCAAGAGACCCAGTACTTC. Protein sequence: CAWSRLAVQETQYF. This chain links TRBV30 with TRBJ2-5; 9 bases agree with TRBD2. The CDR3 contains 14 residues. Germline-derived CDR1 and CDR2 are GTSNPN and SVGIG (reference sequence). With V trimmed by 2 bases and J by 1 base, 2 bases remained unmatched.

This clonotype was counted ten times or more. V usage is TRBV7-2 and J usage is TRBJ2-7, with D unresolved. The CDR3 has 14 residues. CDR1 is SGHTA and CDR2 is FQGNSA in the germline V gene. Trimming stripped 1 base from V and 2 bases from J, with 9 bases between. The CDR3 sequence: CASSLGAAPYEQYF. The CDR3 nucleotides are TGTGCCAGCAGCTTAGGCGCGGCGCCCTACGAGCAGTACTTC.

This chain joins TRBV6-1 and TRBJ2-2; D unclear. Germline CDR1 reads MNHNS; CDR2 reads SASEGT. V was clipped by 5 bases and J by 3 bases, with 13 bases between them. This CDR3 contains 15 residues. This chain's CDR3 is CASSSPPGDTGELFF. The CDR3 DNA follows: TGTGCCAGCAGTTCGCCACCGGGCGACACCGGGGAGCTGTTTTTT.

This clonotype is a singleton in its sample. As DNA, the CDR3 is TGTGCCAGCAGCTTTGGTCTGACCTCCTATACGCAGTATTTT. Amino acids: CASSFGLTSYTQYF. The chain couples TRBV7-3 to TRBJ2-3; D is ambiguous. Germline CDR1 and CDR2: SGHTA and FQGTGA. V shed 3 bases and J shed 7 bases, with 14 bases lying between them. This CDR3 region has 14 residues.

This clonotype was counted many times. CDR3 protein: CATSDSWGETQYF. The CDR3 DNA reads as TGTGCCACCAGTGATTCGTGGGGAGAGACCCAGTACTTC. The rearrangement links TRBV24-1 to TRBJ2-5, with D unresolved. Germline CDR1 reads KGHDR; CDR2 reads SFDVKD. Trimming left V 2 bases short and J 4 bases short, with 7 bases between. The CDR3 loop spans 13 amino acids.

The sample holds many counts of this clonotype. This chain joins TRBV7-2 and TRBJ2-3, with D maybe TRBD2 (5 bases). CDR3 size: 13 residues. Germline V gives CDR1 SGHTA, CDR2 FQGNSA. The V end was cut by 8 bases, the J end by 4 bases, with 13 bases between. The DNA of the CDR3 is TGTGCCAGCGACCTGGGAGTACCAGATACGCAGTATTTT. It encodes CASDLGVPDTQYF.

This clonotype was seen ten or more times. The chain uses TRBV5-1 and TRBJ1-2; D unresolved. Trimming stripped 0 bases from V and 2 bases from J, with 8 bases between. Looked up from germline, CDR1 is SGHRS and CDR2 is YFSETQ. The CDR3 has 14 residues. The CDR3 is CASSLDSPNYGYTF. The CDR3 DNA reads as TGCGCCAGCAGCTTGGACAGCCCCAACTATGGCTACACCTTC.

This clonotype was counted many times. The V gene is TRBV9, the J gene TRBJ2-3, with D possibly being TRBD1 or TRBD2 (5 bases each). V lost 3 bases and J 2 bases, leaving 16 bases between the germline ends. Germline-derived CDR1 and CDR2 are SGDLS and YYNGEE. The CDR3 contains 16 residues. CDR3 DNA: TGTGCCAGCAGCGACCAGGGAGAGGTATTCACAGATACGCAGTATTTT. Amino acids: CASSDQGEVFTDTQYF.

This clonotype showed up many times. The J gene is TRBJ2-1, the V gene TRBV24-1; no clear D. V lost 4 bases, J lost 2 bases, and 8 bases lay in between. There are 14 residues in the CDR3. Germline V lookup: CDR1 KGHDR, CDR2 SFDVKD. The CDR3 sequence is CATSEGATYNEQFF. The CDR3 nucleotides are TGTGCCACCAGTGAGGGCGCTACCTACAATGAGCAGTTCTTC.

The table lists this clonotype with many counts. The genes are TRBV24-1 and TRBJ2-2; D is ambiguous. V dropped 9 bases and J dropped 7 bases, with 11 bases sitting between them. The CDR3 extends over 12 amino acids. CDR1 is KGHDR and CDR2 is SFDVKD in the germline V gene. The CDR3 DNA follows: TGTGCCACCGAGTTAGAGGTCGGGGAGCTGTTTTTT. Protein: CATELEVGELFF.